The rows below give T cell receptor beta chains drawn from one sample of a study of Graves' ophthalmopathy and Graves' hyperthyroidism. TCRdb passed the multiplex PCR reads through MiXCR, listing each CDR3 protein once. This sample has 650,000 to 900,000 distinct CDR3 sequences, with around 40% found just once. The sample comprised peripheral blood. These receptors were collected from an adult man with Graves' ophthalmopathy. CDR3s include the opening cysteine and the closing phenylalanine or tryptophan. A D gene is named only where the DNA matches it firmly. Not all rows give a size; the values are once, few, many and, for expanded clones, a class.

J gene,D gene,clone size,V gene,CDR3 protein,CDR3 DNA
TRBJ2-7,TRBD2,.,TRBV6-1,CASMYRASGKYEQYF,TGTGCCAGCATGTATCGCGCTAGCGGGAAGTACGAGCAGTACTTC
TRBJ1-2,TRBD1,.,TRBV25-1,CASSLGAGQAYFGYTF,TGTGCCAGCAGCCTGGGGGCGGGACAGGCTTACTTTGGCTACACCTTC
TRBJ2-5,.,many,TRBV5-4,CASSLGVRETQYF,TGTGCCAGCAGCTTAGGGGTCCGGGAGACCCAGTACTTC
TRBJ2-7,TRBD2,.,TRBV20-1,CSASETSGRIHYEQYF,TGCAGTGCTAGCGAAACTAGCGGGAGGATTCACTACGAGCAGTACTTC
TRBJ1-4,TRBD1,.,TRBV7-9,CASSSGQGATNEKLFF,TGTGCCAGCAGCTCGGGACAGGGGGCAACTAATGAAAAACTGTTTTTT
TRBJ2-5,.,.,TRBV20-1,CSIAGQQETQYF,TGCAGTATAGCCGGTCAGCAAGAGACCCAGTACTTC
TRBJ2-5,TRBD1,many,TRBV29-1,CSVEPRGRRETQYF,TGCAGCGTTGAACCCAGGGGGCGGCGAGAGACCCAGTACTTC
TRBJ2-2,.,few,TRBV9,CASSVKAGELFF,TGTGCCAGCAGCGTAAAGGCGGGGGAGCTGTTTTTT
TRBJ1-6,.,many,TRBV7-2,CASSLQGSYNSPLHF,TGTGCCAGCAGCCTACAGGGCTCCTATAATTCACCCCTCCACTTT
TRBJ1-5,.,many,TRBV19,CASRERGNQPQHF,TGTGCCAGTAGAGAGAGGGGCAATCAGCCCCAGCATTTT
TRBJ1-4,.,many,TRBV9,CASSVSPVTNEKLFF,TGTGCCAGCAGCGTCTCCCCGGTAACTAATGAAAAACTGTTTTTT
TRBJ2-5,.,.,TRBV5-1,CASSFPQGTQETQYF,TGCGCCAGCAGCTTCCCTCAGGGTACCCAAGAGACCCAGTACTTC
TRBJ2-3,.,.,TRBV7-3,CASSSGLVADTQYF,TGTGCCAGCAGCTCTGGACTGGTGGCAGATACGCAGTATTTT
TRBJ1-6,.,.,TRBV10-2,CASSEIGGSPLHF,TGCGCCAGCAGTGAGATCGGCGGTTCACCCCTCCACTTT
TRBJ1-2,TRBD1,once,TRBV15,CATSRGQGAVPVYGYTF,TGTGCCACCAGCAGAGGACAGGGGGCCGTACCCGTCTATGGCTACACCTTC
TRBJ2-5,TRBD2,.,TRBV7-9,CASSLGGSGGKETQYF,TGTGCCAGCAGCTTAGGGGGAAGCGGGGGCAAAGAGACCCAGTACTTC
TRBJ1-2,.,.,TRBV25-1,CASSARRPDGYTF,TGTGCCAGCAGTGCGAGGCGGCCGGACGGCTACACCTTC
TRBJ2-7,TRBD2,once,TRBV10-1,CASSRRAGLPDYEQYF,TGCGCCAGCAGCCGAAGAGCGGGGCTACCAGACTACGAGCAGTACTTC
TRBJ2-7,TRBD2,many,TRBV5-6,CASSSSGKGAYEQYF,TGTGCCAGCAGCTCTAGCGGGAAGGGAGCCTACGAGCAGTACTTC
TRBJ1-1,.,many,TRBV7-9,CASSTQLNTEAFF,TGTGCCAGCAGCACACAGCTGAACACTGAAGCTTTCTTT
TRBJ2-7,TRBD2,many,TRBV2,CASRRTSGLSEQYF,TGTGCCAGCAGACGGACTAGCGGTCTCTCCGAGCAGTACTTC
TRBJ2-2,TRBD1,.,TRBV25-1,CASSPAGQGNTGELFF,TGTGCCAGCAGTCCCGCCGGACAGGGAAACACCGGGGAGCTGTTTTTT
TRBJ2-5,.,.,TRBV12-3/TRBV12-4,CASSLEATAETQYF,TGTGCCAGCAGTTTAGAGGCGACGGCGGAGACCCAGTACTTC
TRBJ1-4,TRBD1,many,TRBV15,CATSRGTGLNEKLFF,TGTGCCACCAGCAGGGGGACAGGGCTAAATGAAAAACTGTTTTTT
TRBJ2-5,TRBD1,.,TRBV25-1,CASSSTGAWETQYF,TGTGCCAGCAGCTCAACAGGGGCATGGGAGACCCAGTACTTC
TRBJ1-1,.,.,TRBV29-1,CSVRQHRIEASF,TGCAGCGTCCGCCAACACAGGATTGAAGCTTCCTTT
TRBJ1-1,.,.,TRBV12-3/TRBV12-4,CATARVMNTEAFF,TGTGCCACTGCCAGGGTCATGAACACTGAAGCTTTCTTT
TRBJ1-2,.,few,TRBV7-9,CASSYGLGDYGYTF,TGTGCCAGCAGCTACGGCCTAGGGGACTATGGCTACACCTTC
TRBJ1-6,.,few,TRBV2,CASSLRGGWGSPLHF,TGTGCCAGCAGTTTGCGGGGGGGCTGGGGTTCACCCCTCCACTTT